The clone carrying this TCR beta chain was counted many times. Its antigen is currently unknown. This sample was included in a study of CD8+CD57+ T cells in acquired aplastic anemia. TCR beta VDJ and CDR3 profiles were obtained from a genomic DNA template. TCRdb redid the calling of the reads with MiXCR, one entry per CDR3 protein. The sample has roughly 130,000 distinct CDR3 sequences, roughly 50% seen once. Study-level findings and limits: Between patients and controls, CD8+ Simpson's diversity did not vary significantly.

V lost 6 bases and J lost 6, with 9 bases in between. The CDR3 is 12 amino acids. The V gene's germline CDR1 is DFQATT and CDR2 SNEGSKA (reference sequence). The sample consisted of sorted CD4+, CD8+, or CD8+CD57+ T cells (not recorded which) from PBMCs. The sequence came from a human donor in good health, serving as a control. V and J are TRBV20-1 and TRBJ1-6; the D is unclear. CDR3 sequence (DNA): TGCAGTGCACAAGGGCCTAATTCACCCCTCCACTTT. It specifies CSAQGPNSPLHF.